A single sample is the source of the 25 T cell receptor beta chains below, sequenced in a study of blood T cell repertoires in COVID-19. TCRdb's table, derived via immunoSEQ multiplex PCR, lists solely in-frame clones and lacks some. The repertoire includes some 87,000 clones, around 87% of them detected once, and about 18% sits in the top ten. Sequencing was performed on peripheral blood. Receptor source: a human donor in a cohort sampled during active COVID-19.

The chain uses TRBV6-2 or TRBV6-3 and TRBJ2-1, with D possibly being TRBD2 (5 bases). CDR1 and CDR2 from the germline V gene are MNHEY and SVGEGT. This CDR3 is built from 16 residues. V lost 2 bases and J lost 2, with 13 bases in between. In DNA, the CDR3 is TGTGCCAGCAGTTACGCCCGGAGGCGGGCCTACAATGAGCAGTTCTTC. Its protein product is CASSYARRRAYNEQFF.

This clone was recorded a few times. The chain uses TRBV18 and TRBJ2-1; the D gene is possibly TRBD1 (5 bases). V gave up 5 bases and J gave up 7 bases, with 18 bases separating them. The CDR3 is 15 residues long. Per germline, CDR1 KGHSH and CDR2 LQKENI. CDR3: CASSNRIWTRNEQFF. CDR3 nucleotide sequence: TGTGCCAGCTCAAACCGAATATGGACACGAAATGAGCAGTTCTTC.

The chain joins TRBV6-1 to TRBJ2-2, with a possible D match to TRBD2 (5 bases). The CDR3 has 16 amino acids. V lost 1 base and J lost 5, with 14 bases in between. Germline CDR1 MNHNS, CDR2 SASEGT. The CDR3 sequence: CASSEGTGEGTGELFF. CDR3 bases: TGTGCCAGCAGTGAAGGGACTGGGGAAGGGACCGGGGAGCTGTTTTTT.

The CDR3 loop is CASSPGLPNEKLFF. The CDR3 DNA is TGTGCCAGTAGCCCGGGTTTGCCTAATGAAAAACTGTTTTTT. This chain joins TRBV19 and TRBJ1-4; D remains unclear. The V and J ends lost 6 bases and 3 bases respectively, with 11 bases between them. The CDR3 is 14 residues long. CDR1 and CDR2 from the germline V gene are LNHDA and SQIVND (reference sequence).

This chain connects TRBV7-8 to TRBJ1-5; D might be TRBD1 (5 bases). The CDR3 runs to 15 residues. Per germline, CDR1 SGHVS and CDR2 FQNEAQ. V gave up 10 bases and J gave up 3 bases, with 19 bases separating them. This CDR3 is CATGVSWGDNQPQHF. The DNA for the CDR3 is TGTGCCACCGGTGTGTCTTGGGGGGACAATCAGCCCCAGCATTTT.

The J gene is TRBJ1-6, the V gene TRBV2; 10 nucleotides agree with TRBD1. Germline CDR1 SNHLY, CDR2 FYNNEI. With 4 bases clipped from V and 6 bases from J, the junction kept 3 bases outside the gene matches. The CDR3 totals 15 residues. The CDR3 region is CASSGGQGVNSPLHF. CDR3 coding DNA: TGTGCCAGCAGTGGAGGACAGGGGGTTAATTCACCCCTCCACTTT.

This clone appeared a single time. The chain is built from TRBV7-9 and TRBJ2-5, with a tentative D call TRBD2 (6 bases). Trimming cost V 3 bases and J 5 bases, with 16 bases left between them. The CDR3 is 15 amino acids. Per the germline V gene, CDR1 is SEHNR and CDR2 is FQNEAQ (reference sequence). CDR3 sequence (DNA): TGTGCCAGCAGCTTCCGGGCGGGGCAATTGGAGACCCAGTACTTC. The encoded protein is CASSFRAGQLETQYF.

The V and J genes are TRBV28 and TRBJ1-2; 8 positions agree with TRBD1. CDR1 and CDR2 (germline): MDHEN, SYDVKM. This CDR3 comprises 14 residues. The J segment lost 3 bases and the V segment lost 6 bases, leaving 6 bases of the junction unmatched. The CDR3 region is CASRTSGGHYGYTF. The DNA for the CDR3 is TGTGCCAGCAGAACCTCAGGGGGCCACTATGGCTACACCTTC.

This chain joins TRBV7-9 and TRBJ2-2; D perhaps matches TRBD1 (6 bases). The CDR3 has 17 amino acids. The germline V gene encodes CDR1 SEHNR and CDR2 FQNEAQ (reference sequence). V was clipped by 5 bases and J by 0 bases, with 16 bases between them. The CDR3 region has the DNA TGTGCCAGCAGCGGGGCCCGAGGGGGTTCGAACACCGGGGAGCTGTTTTTT. This sequence encodes CASSGARGGSNTGELFF.

This rearrangement joins TRBV10-1 to TRBJ1-1, with a tentative D call TRBD1 (6 bases). The CDR3 is 12 amino acids. Per the germline V gene, CDR1 is WNHNN and CDR2 is SYGVQD (reference sequence). V lost 11 bases, J lost 4 bases, and 14 bases lay in between. The DNA for the CDR3 is TGCGCCTGCCCGGGGGGCTTCACTGAAGCTTTCTTT. It translates to CACPGGFTEAFF.

This chain uses TRBV5-8 with TRBJ2-1, with TRBD2 as a possible D gene (5 bases). CDR1 and CDR2 (germline): SGHTS, YDEGEE. V was clipped by 0 bases and J by 2 bases, with 6 bases between them. The CDR3 is made up of 14 amino acids. CDR3 bases: TGTGCCAGCAGCTTGGAACTAGCCTACAATGAGCAGTTCTTC. It codes for CASSLELAYNEQFF.

CDR3 nucleotide sequence: TGTGCCAGTAGAGGACAGGGCAACACCGGGGAGCTGTTTTTT. Translation gives CASRGQGNTGELFF. The chain couples TRBV19 to TRBJ2-2, with TRBD1 identical over 8 bases. V trimming: 6 bases; J trimming: 2 bases; junction bases outside the gene matches: 2. The CDR3 runs 14 residues. Germline V gene data show CDR1 as LNHDA and CDR2 as SQIVND (reference sequence).

Comment on this clone: At the DNA level, this CDR3 is encoded by other sequences in the same sample as well. This chain links TRBV7-2 with TRBJ2-7; D is uncertain. This CDR3 has 11 residues. Per germline, CDR1 SGHTA and CDR2 FQGNSA. V shed 4 bases and J shed 2 bases, with 3 bases lying between them. CDR3 residues: CASSSAYEQYF. CDR3 sequence (DNA): TGTGCCAGCAGCTCCGCCTACGAGCAGTACTTC.

The chain carries TRBV2 and TRBJ2-7, with 8 bases that match TRBD1. The V segment lost 4 bases and the J segment 2 bases; nucleotides outside the gene matches: 1. The CDR3 totals 13 residues. Looked up from germline, CDR1 is SNHLY and CDR2 is FYNNEI. In DNA, the CDR3 is TGTGCCAGCAGTGTGACAGGGGCCTACGAGCAGTACTTC. It encodes CASSVTGAYEQYF.

This clone was seen once. CDR3 protein: CASSGRSGTNEQFF. Written as DNA, the CDR3 is TGCGCCAGCAGCGGGAGGTCGGGGACCAATGAGCAGTTCTTC. J is TRBJ2-1 and V is TRBV5-1, with D perhaps TRBD2 (6 bases). The CDR3 loop spans 14 amino acids. The V and J ends lost 4 bases and 6 bases respectively, with 14 bases between them. From germline, CDR1 is SGHRS and CDR2 YFSETQ.

The V gene is TRBV11-2, the J gene TRBJ1-2; 9 positions match TRBD1. CDR3 length: 12 amino acids. The V segment lost 3 bases and the J segment 7 bases; nucleotides outside the gene matches: 0. Germline V gives CDR1 SGHAT, CDR2 FQNNGV. CDR3 DNA sequence: TGTGCCAGCAGCTTGGACAGGGGTGGCTACACCTTC. Translated: CASSLDRGGYTF.

This rearrangement joins TRBV5-1 to TRBJ1-1; 8 nucleotides agree with TRBD1. Trimming took 7 bases from V and 1 from J; bases not matched to a gene: 6. Germline V gene data show CDR1 as SGHRS and CDR2 as YFSETQ. This CDR3 region has 14 residues. The CDR3 region is CASEIGTGNTEAFF. The DNA for the CDR3 is TGCGCCAGCGAGATAGGGACAGGGAACACTGAAGCTTTCTTT.

The V call is TRBV15, the J call TRBJ2-7, with TRBD1 matching over 7 bases. Germline values: CDR1 LNHNV, CDR2 YYDKDF (reference sequence). With V trimmed by 8 bases and J by 2 bases, 9 bases remained unmatched. CDR3 length: 14 amino acids. Here the CDR3 reads CATENRDRPYEQYF. CDR3 sequence (DNA): TGTGCCACCGAAAACCGGGACAGACCCTACGAGCAGTACTTC.

The rearrangement links TRBV6-6 to TRBJ2-7, with 8 nucleotides matching TRBD1. The trim removed 2 bases at V and 4 bases at J, leaving 7 bases unmatched. The CDR3 sequence is 15 residues long. Germline CDR1 and CDR2: MNHNY and SVGAGI (reference sequence). Here the CDR3 DNA reads TGTGCCAGCAGTTACGGTCAGGGGGCAGGGTACGAGCAGTACTTC. As protein: CASSYGQGAGYEQYF.

The rearrangement joins TRBV27 to TRBJ1-2; 10 nucleotides agree with TRBD1. V gave up 5 bases and J gave up 4 bases; unmatched junction bases: 7. The CDR3 consists of 15 residues. CDR1 and CDR2 (germline): MNHEY, SMNVEV (reference sequence). The CDR3 protein is CASSMGTGEVYGYTF. The DNA of the CDR3 is TGTGCCAGCAGTATGGGGACAGGGGAAGTCTATGGCTACACCTTC.

V and J are TRBV30 and TRBJ1-4, with TRBD1 matching 9 bases. V was pared by 4 bases and J by 4 bases, with 4 bases of the junction left unmatched. The germline V gene has CDR1 GTSNPN and CDR2 SVGIG (reference sequence). The CDR3 is made up of 14 amino acids. The CDR3 reads CAWTRGQGNEKLFF. The CDR3 DNA reads TGTGCCTGGACTAGGGGACAGGGTAATGAAAAACTGTTTTTT.

This clone was recorded only once. V usage is TRBV6-5 and J usage is TRBJ2-5; D possibly corresponds to TRBD1 (6 bases). The CDR3 has 12 amino acids. CDR1 is MNHEY, CDR2 SVGAGI, per germline. V lost 7 bases and J 5 bases, leaving 11 bases between the germline ends. The CDR3, as DNA: TGTGCCAGCACCGAACAGGGCGAGACCCAGTACTTC. Translation: CASTEQGETQYF.

The chain couples TRBV19 to TRBJ1-5; TRBD1 agrees at 9 bases. This CDR3 region has 16 residues. V shed 5 bases and J 6 bases; nucleotides not matched to a gene: 11. The germline CDR1 and CDR2 sequences are LNHDA and SQIVND (reference sequence). The CDR3 loop reads CASSSTSQGAGQPQHF. The DNA of the CDR3 is TGTGCCAGTAGTTCAACCTCACAGGGGGCTGGTCAGCCCCAGCATTTT.

The chain recombines TRBV27 with TRBJ2-1; 8 bases are a match to TRBD2. CDR1 and CDR2 from the germline V gene are MNHEY and SMNVEV (reference sequence). The CDR3 is 15 residues long. With V trimmed by 10 bases and J by 1 base, 9 bases remained unmatched. CDR3 in amino acids: CATSKAGGSYNEQFF. For the CDR3, the DNA is TGTGCCACCTCCAAGGCGGGGGGTTCCTACAATGAGCAGTTCTTC.

This clone was counted between two and nine times. This chain joins TRBV7-9 and TRBJ1-5; D remains unclear. Germline CDR1 reads SEHNR; CDR2 reads FQNEAQ (reference sequence). CDR3 size: 13 residues. Trimming took off 6 bases at V and 5 bases at J, with 11 bases between the two ends. The CDR3 sequence is CASSLLFDQPQHF. CDR3 nucleotide sequence: TGTGCCAGCAGTCTTTTGTTCGATCAGCCCCAGCATTTT.